The present T cell receptor (beta chain) was sequenced within a study of cytomegalovirus exposure and HLA in healthy donors. V gave up 4 bases and J gave up 0 bases, with 10 bases separating them. Germline loops: CDR1 MNHEY, CDR2 SMNVEV (reference sequence). The CDR3 totals 15 residues. The PCR was carried out with 60 Vbeta primers and 13 Jbeta primers. Here immunoSEQ multiplex PCR was the method, and the copy in TCRdb shows in-frame clones only, minus some. Of 100,000 to 150,000 clones in the sample, more than 65% are singletons; the top ten hold around 2.5%. The TCR sequence derives from an older woman in good health and CMV-seropositive. Sequenced: PBMCs. The chain couples TRBV27 to TRBJ1-5; no definite D call. The CDR3 bases are TGTGCCAGCAGTTCGAACATTTATAGCAATCAGCCCCAGCATTTT. It yields the protein CASSSNIYSNQPQHF.